This is a list of T cell receptor beta chains from one sample in a study of metastatic and nonmetastatic thyroid tumors. TCRdb used MiXCR to call clones anew from the PCR reads. The table records 11,000 to 15,000 clones, roughly 25% of them present only once. The sequenced material came from tumor tissue. The receptors come from a female donor with papillary thyroid cancer or a benign thyroid nodule (not recorded which). Some clones in this sample may be carry-over from other donors' samples. CDR3s include the opening cysteine and the closing phenylalanine or tryptophan. The D gene is left open where the match is weak. The size field reads once, few, many, or a class for an expanded clone.

TRBJ2-1,TRBD2,TRBV9,many,CASSTGTSGHYNEQFF,TGTGCCAGCAGCACCGGGACTAGCGGGCACTACAATGAGCAGTTCTTC
TRBJ2-7,TRBD2,TRBV6-1,medium-sized,CASRAGGGSSYEQYF,TGTGCCAGCAGGGCCGGCGGCGGGAGCTCCTACGAGCAGTACTTC
TRBJ1-2,TRBD1,TRBV6-1,medium-sized,CASSPGTGNYGYTF,TGTGCCAGCAGCCCCGGGACAGGGAACTATGGCTACACCTTC
TRBJ2-7,.,TRBV10-1,few,CARRDGTNPPYEQYF,TGCGCCAGAAGAGACGGGACAAATCCGCCCTACGAGCAGTACTTC
TRBJ2-5,TRBD2,TRBV30,medium-sized,CAWSASSGWYF,TGTGCCTGGAGTGCTTCTAGCGGGTGGTACTTC
TRBJ2-1,.,TRBV11-2,medium-sized,CASSGGAVSYNEQFF,TGTGCCAGCAGCGGGGGCGCAGTATCCTACAATGAGCAGTTCTTC
TRBJ2-1,.,TRBV5-1,medium-sized,CASMGARSSYNEQFF,TGCGCCAGCATGGGGGCGAGGAGCTCCTACAATGAGCAGTTCTTC
TRBJ2-3,TRBD1,TRBV20-1,medium-sized,CSARDPGTGTDTQYF,TGCAGTGCTAGAGATCCAGGGACAGGCACAGATACGCAGTATTTT
TRBJ2-1,.,TRBV19,many,CASSIGQTISHNEQFF,TGTGCCAGTAGTATAGGCCAGACTATCTCTCACAATGAGCAGTTCTTC
TRBJ2-5,.,TRBV5-1,many,CASSLLPQEETQYF,TGCGCCAGCAGCCTCTTACCCCAAGAAGAGACCCAGTACTTC